The 5 T cell receptor beta chains listed next were all sequenced from one sample in a study of a mutant IDH1 vaccine in newly diagnosed glioma. As to time point: baseline, week 1 (first vaccination visit). The treatment denotes: pre-vaccination baseline after standard-of-care therapy. The repertoire was sequenced with immunoSEQ multiplex PCR; TCRdb's copy has only in-frame clones and lacks some. The sample has about 70,000 clones, around four fifths seen once. The sample consisted of peripheral blood mononuclear cells (PBMCs), taken from a glioma patient treated with radiotherapy, temozolomide or both. These receptors were obtained from a woman between 18 and 29 years old with glioma. Some clones in this sample may be carry-over from other donors' samples.

The V call is TRBV6-1, the J call TRBJ1-1, with D unresolved. The V gene lost 8 bases and the J gene lost 1 base, with 5 bases spanning the gap. The germline V gene encodes CDR1 MNHNS and CDR2 SASEGT. The CDR3 sequence is 11 residues long. The CDR3 coding sequence is TGTGCCAGCTGGTGGAACACTGAAGCTTTCTTT. Amino acids: CASWWNTEAFF.

V gene TRBV6-6 combines with J gene TRBJ1-1; D remains unclear. The CDR3 spans 11 residues. V lost 7 bases, J lost 9 bases, and 12 bases lay in between. Germline assignment: CDR1 MNHNY and CDR2 SVGAGI (reference sequence). CDR3 nucleotides: TGTGCCAGCAACGCGCCCGAGCAAGCTTTCTTT. It codes for CASNAPEQAFF.

The chain joins TRBV30 to TRBJ2-3; D uncertain. CDR3 length equals 14 residues. Germline assignment: CDR1 GTSNPN and CDR2 SVGIG (reference sequence). Deletions cut 0 bases from V and 1 base from J, with 8 bases between. The CDR3 nucleotides are TGTGCCTGGAGTGTGGGCCGAGGCACAGATACGCAGTATTTT. Its translation: CAWSVGRGTDTQYF.

The rearrangement links TRBV7-3 to TRBJ1-2; 7 bases line up with TRBD1. The CDR3 extends over 16 amino acids. The V and J ends lost 5 bases and 4 bases, in that order; junction bases with no gene match: 13. Per germline, CDR1 SGHTA and CDR2 FQGTGA. The DNA for the CDR3 is TGTGCCAGCAGCCCCCAGGGACAGACCCTCCGCTATGGCTACACCTTC. It specifies CASSPQGQTLRYGYTF. Using reference TRBV7-3 and TRBJ1-2 for the parts outside the CDR3, the full variable domain is GAGVSQTPSNKVTEKGKYVELRCDPISGHTALYWYRQSLGQGPEFLIYFQGTGAADDSGLPNDRFFAVRPEGSVSTLKIQRTERGDSAVYLCASSPQGQTLRYGYTFGSGTRLTVV.

The chain combines TRBV5-1 with TRBJ2-1; D is unclear. CDR3 length: 17 residues. The germline CDR1 and CDR2 sequences are SGHRS and YFSETQ. V shed 0 bases and J shed 9 bases, with 22 bases lying between them. The CDR3 coding sequence is TGCGCCAGCAGCTTGGGCGTTTCGTCGGATTGGCAGCGTGAGCAGTTCTTC. It specifies CASSLGVSSDWQREQFF.